The T cell receptor beta chain described here comes from a study of T cell responses to AZD1222 COVID-19 vaccine. Clones were read by immunoSEQ multiplex PCR, and TCRdb kept only the in-frame ones, dropping some. The sample records 130,000 or so clones, roughly nine tenths being singletons. This CDR3 has 15 residues. The V gene lost 5 bases and the J gene lost 1 base, with 13 bases spanning the gap. Per the germline V gene, CDR1 is SGHTA and CDR2 is FQGNSA. The origin of this receptor is an adult in good health. The chain employs TRBV7-2 and TRBJ2-3; TRBD1 might be the D (6 bases). Sequences were derived from peripheral blood, sampled on day 0 of AZD1222 vaccination. CDR3 nucleotide sequence: TGTGCCAGCAGCCCCGGGACAAGGGGCACAGATACGCAGTATTTT. This translates into CASSPGTRGTDTQYF.